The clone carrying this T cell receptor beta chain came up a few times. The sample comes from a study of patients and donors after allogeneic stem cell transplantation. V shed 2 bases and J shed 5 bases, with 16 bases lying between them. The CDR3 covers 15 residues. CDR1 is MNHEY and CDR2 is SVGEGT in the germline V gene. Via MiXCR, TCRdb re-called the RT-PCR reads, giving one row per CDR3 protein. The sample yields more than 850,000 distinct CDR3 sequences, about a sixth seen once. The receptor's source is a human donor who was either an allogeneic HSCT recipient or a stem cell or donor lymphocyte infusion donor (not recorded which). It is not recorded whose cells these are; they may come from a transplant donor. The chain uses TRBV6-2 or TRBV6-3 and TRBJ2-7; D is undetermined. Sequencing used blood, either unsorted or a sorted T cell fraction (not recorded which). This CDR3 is CASSYLAATPNEQYF. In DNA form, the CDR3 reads TGTGCCAGCAGTTACCTGGCGGCTACCCCCAACGAGCAGTACTTC.